The rows below give T cell receptor beta chains drawn from one sample of a study of OX40 agonist ivuxolimab in advanced cancers. Sequencing was performed with immunoSEQ multiplex PCR; in TCRdb, only in-frame clones are kept and a portion is missing. In the table there are 16,000 or so clones, about 76% of which are singletons. The sequences come from CD4+ or CD8+ T cells sorted from blood, collected in a trial of the OX40 agonist ivuxolimab. These receptors were collected from an adult with an advanced solid tumor such as melanoma, head and neck, liver or kidney cancer. Each CDR3 is given with its conserved first and last residue. D genes are given only for firm matches. The size entry is marked missing in some rows and otherwise reads once, few, many or a size class.

>.|TRBJ2-1|TRBV7-9|.
CASSTWGEQFF
TGTGCCAGCAGCACTTGGGGTGAGCAGTTCTTC
>.|TRBJ2-1|TRBV27|.
CASSLWAGGNEQFF
TGTGCCAGCAGTTTATGGGCAGGGGGGAATGAGCAGTTCTTC
>.|TRBJ2-1|TRBV27|.
CASSLAHTREQFF
TGTGCCAGCAGTTTGGCCCACACCCGTGAGCAGTTCTTC
>.|TRBJ2-1|TRBV7-3|medium-sized
CASSFEASSYNEQFF
TGTGCCAGCAGCTTCGAAGCGAGCTCCTACAATGAGCAGTTCTTC
>TRBD1|TRBJ1-2|TRBV19|.
CASSEWDSSNYGYTF
TGTGCCAGTAGTGAGTGGGACAGTTCTAACTATGGCTACACCTTC
>.|TRBJ1-5|TRBV27|.
CASRGAGEINQPQHF
TGTGCCAGCAGGGGGGCAGGGGAGATCAATCAGCCCCAGCATTTT
>.|TRBJ1-5|TRBV27|.
CASSLWGNQPQHF
TGTGCCAGCAGTTTATGGGGCAATCAGCCCCAGCATTTT
>.|TRBJ1-4|TRBV4-3|.
CASSQGRTDVGEKLFF
TGCGCCAGCAGCCAAGGGAGGACTGACGTGGGCGAAAAACTGTTTTTT
>.|TRBJ1-1|TRBV5-5|.
CASSLAKGSTEAFF
TGTGCCAGCAGCTTGGCCAAGGGAAGCACTGAAGCTTTCTTT
>.|TRBJ2-3|TRBV7-9|.
CASSAMATSTDTQYF
TGTGCCAGCAGCGCGATGGCGACTAGCACAGATACGCAGTATTTT
>.|TRBJ2-7|TRBV6-5|.
CASTEGGIYEQYF
TGTGCCAGCACCGAGGGGGGGATCTACGAGCAGTACTTC
>.|TRBJ2-2|TRBV27|.
CASRGFSHGELFF
TGTGCCAGCAGGGGGTTTTCCCACGGGGAGCTGTTTTTT
>.|TRBJ2-5|TRBV6-1|.
CASSELPGTQETQYF
TGTGCCAGCAGTGAATTGCCAGGAACACAAGAGACCCAGTACTTC
>TRBD2|TRBJ2-3|TRBV18|.
CASSRLAGADTQYF
TGTGCCAGCTCACGGCTAGCGGGGGCAGATACGCAGTATTTT
>.|TRBJ1-2|TRBV6-6|few
CASSPGGLYGYTF
TGTGCCAGCAGCCCCGGGGGGCTCTATGGCTACACCTTC
>.|TRBJ1-2|TRBV29-1|once
CSVPGPSNYGYTF
TGCAGCGTTCCTGGACCTTCTAACTATGGCTACACCTTC
>.|TRBJ2-3|TRBV27|.
CASSLVQSDTQYF
TGTGCCAGCAGTTTAGTTCAGTCAGATACGCAGTATTTT
>.|TRBJ2-2|TRBV7-9|.
CASSSLVTGELFF
TGTGCCAGCAGTTCCTTAGTAACCGGGGAGCTGTTTTTT
>.|TRBJ2-7|TRBV7-6|.
CASSNYQGGYEQYF
TGTGCCAGCAGCAATTATCAGGGGGGATACGAGCAGTACTTC
>.|TRBJ1-1|TRBV5-6|.
CASSLSGLNTEAFF
TGTGCCAGCAGCTTAAGCGGGTTGAACACTGAAGCTTTCTTT
>.|TRBJ1-1|TRBV13|.
CASSPSNTEAFF
TGTGCCAGCAGCCCCAGTAACACTGAAGCTTTCTTT
>TRBD2|TRBJ2-1|TRBV6-6|.
CASSPRDYPNEQFF
TGTGCCAGCAGTCCGAGGGACTACCCCAATGAGCAGTTCTTC
>.|TRBJ1-2|TRBV6-6|.
CASSQDDGAYGYTF
TGTGCCAGCAGTCAAGATGACGGAGCCTATGGCTACACCTTC